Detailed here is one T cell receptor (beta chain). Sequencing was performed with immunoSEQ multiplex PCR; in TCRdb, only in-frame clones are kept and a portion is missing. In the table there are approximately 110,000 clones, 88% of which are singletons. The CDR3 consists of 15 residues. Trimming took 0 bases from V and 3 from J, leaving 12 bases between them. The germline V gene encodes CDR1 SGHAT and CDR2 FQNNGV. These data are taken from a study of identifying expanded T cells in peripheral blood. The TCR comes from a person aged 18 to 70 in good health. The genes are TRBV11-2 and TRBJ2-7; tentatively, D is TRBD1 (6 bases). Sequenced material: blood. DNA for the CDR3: TGTGCCAGCAGCTTAGAGAACCGACAGGTCTACGAGCAGTACTTC. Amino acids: CASSLENRQVYEQYF.